These 31 T cell receptor beta chains share one sample of origin, sequenced in a study of T cell changes during pregnancy in multiple sclerosis. TCRdb keeps only in-frame clones here, not all; method: immunoSEQ multiplex PCR. This table holds about 89,000 clones, around 94% found once. The specimen was peripheral blood, collected in the third trimester of pregnancy. These receptors were taken from a female donor with multiple sclerosis, enrolled in a pregnancy study.

The V call is TRBV7-2, the J call TRBJ2-7; D call uncertain. Trimming removed 1 base from V and 6 bases from J, with 13 bases in between. Germline CDR1 reads SGHTA; CDR2 reads FQGNSA. This CDR3 comprises 14 residues. CDR3 bases: TGTGCCAGCAGCTTAGACCCTCTCCCGGGCGAGCAGTACTTC. It yields the protein CASSLDPLPGEQYF. Looking up the rest from reference TRBV7-2 and TRBJ2-7 gives the full variable domain: GAGVSQSPSNKVTEKGKDVELRCDPISGHTALYWYRQSLGQGLEFLIYFQGNSAPDKSGLPSDRFSAERTGGSVSTLTIQRTQQEDSAVYLCASSLDPLPGEQYFGPGTRLTVT.

The CDR3 DNA follows: TGTGCCAGCAGAACAGCGAACACCGGGGAGCTGTTTTTT. This translates into CASRTANTGELFF. The genes are TRBV27 and TRBJ2-2; no reliable D call. V was trimmed by 6 bases and J by 0 bases, leaving 5 bases between them. From germline, CDR1 is MNHEY and CDR2 SMNVEV (reference sequence). The CDR3 sequence is 13 residues long.

The chain recombines TRBV9 with TRBJ1-1; tentatively, D is TRBD1 (5 bases). CDR1 and CDR2 (germline): SGDLS, YYNGEE. This CDR3 comprises 14 residues. V was cut by 0 bases and J by 9 bases, with 15 bases left in between. The CDR3 nucleotides are TGTGCCAGCAGCGTAGAGGTCCAGGGCGAACAAGCTTTCTTT. This sequence encodes CASSVEVQGEQAFF.

The chain links TRBV11-3 to TRBJ2-7; D is ambiguous. V gave up 5 bases and J gave up 5 bases, with 13 bases separating them. CDR1 SGHNT and CDR2 YENEEA come from the germline V gene. The CDR3 spans 13 residues. The CDR3 loop is CASSTGVFDEQYF. The CDR3 nucleotides are TGTGCCAGCAGCACCGGTGTGTTCGACGAGCAGTACTTC.

This clone was counted only a few times. Other nucleotide sequences from this sample produce the same CDR3. The chain uses TRBV7-2 and TRBJ2-7; D gene uncertain. CDR1 is SGHTA, CDR2 FQGNSA, per germline. Trimming shortened V by 5 bases and J by 4 bases, and 9 bases separated the two germline ends. The CDR3 runs 12 residues. Written as DNA, the CDR3 is TGTGCCAGCAGCCCCGGCGGATACGAGCAGTACTTC. As protein: CASSPGGYEQYF.

The V call is TRBV18, the J call TRBJ2-2; possibly TRBD1 for D (6 bases). CDR3 length equals 15 residues. Germline assignment: CDR1 KGHSH and CDR2 LQKENI. V was shortened by 9 bases and J by 5 bases, with 19 bases between the two germline ends. The CDR3 loop is CASPGHPSRTGELFF. The DNA for the CDR3 is TGTGCCAGTCCGGGACATCCCTCTAGGACCGGGGAGCTGTTTTTT.

The chain is built from TRBV19 and TRBJ1-5, with 7 bases fitting TRBD1. The ends lost 2 bases at V and 4 bases at J; junction bases unmatched: 5. The CDR3 consists of 15 residues. The V gene's germline CDR1 is LNHDA and CDR2 SQIVND (reference sequence). The CDR3 DNA is TGTGCCAGTAGTATACGGGACAGCATAAATCAGCCCCAGCATTTT. Translation: CASSIRDSINQPQHF.

Written as DNA, the CDR3 is TGTGCCAGCAGCCCTCTCTGGCAGGGGGGAGCGCCGTACTTC. It is translated as CASSPLWQGGAPYF. This chain uses TRBV7-2 with TRBJ2-7; D possibly corresponds to TRBD1 (7 bases). Trimming pared 5 bases from V and 12 bases from J, leaving 23 bases between. The CDR3 extends over 14 amino acids. CDR1 is SGHTA and CDR2 is FQGNSA in the germline V gene.

CDR3 DNA: TGCGCCAGCAGCCGCGATGGAGACCAACCCTACGAGCAGTACTTC. It encodes CASSRDGDQPYEQYF. The chain recombines TRBV5-1 with TRBJ2-7; D unresolved. The germline V gene has CDR1 SGHRS and CDR2 YFSETQ. The CDR3 contains 15 residues. Trimming pared 4 bases from V and 2 bases from J, leaving 16 bases between.

The V gene is TRBV30, the J gene TRBJ2-1, with 16 bases aligning to TRBD2. Germline V gene data show CDR1 as GTSNPN and CDR2 as SVGIG (reference sequence). The V gene end was trimmed by 3 bases and the J gene end by 9 bases; junction bases not matched to a gene: 8. There are 16 residues in the CDR3. The CDR3 DNA is TGTGCCTGGAGGTCCGGGACTAGCGGGAGGGCCTCTGAGCAGTTCTTC. It codes for CAWRSGTSGRASEQFF.

The rearrangement uses TRBV27 and TRBJ2-7; D is possibly TRBD1 (5 bases). V lost 5 bases and J lost 2, with 16 bases in between. The V gene's germline CDR1 is MNHEY and CDR2 SMNVEV (reference sequence). There are 15 residues in the CDR3. CDR3 loop: CASSQRQIPTYEQYF. The CDR3 nucleotides are TGTGCCAGCAGTCAGAGACAGATCCCCACCTACGAGCAGTACTTC.

The rearrangement uses TRBV7-2 and TRBJ1-2; D unclear. Trimming took 1 base from V and 8 from J, leaving 11 bases between them. In germline, CDR1 is SGHTA, CDR2 FQGNSA. There are 13 residues in the CDR3. The CDR3 loop reads CASSLVPASGYTF. The CDR3 bases are TGTGCCAGCAGCTTAGTACCAGCGTCCGGCTACACCTTC.

V and J are TRBV7-6 and TRBJ1-1; TRBD1 agrees at 8 bases. Germline CDR1 is SGHVS and CDR2 is FNYEAQ. This CDR3 has 13 amino acids. The V segment lost 6 bases and the J segment 7 bases; nucleotides outside the gene matches: 7. Here the CDR3 reads CASSYGQGGEAFF. In nucleotides, the CDR3 is TGTGCCAGCAGTTACGGACAGGGAGGTGAAGCTTTCTTT.

The V and J genes are TRBV27 and TRBJ2-3, with a possible D match to TRBD1 (6 bases). CDR3 length equals 14 residues. V lost 1 base to trimming and J lost 6 bases, with 11 bases between them. The V gene's germline CDR1 is MNHEY and CDR2 SMNVEV (reference sequence). This chain's CDR3 is CASSLFGGADTQYF. The DNA of the CDR3 is TGTGCCAGCAGTTTATTTGGGGGCGCGGATACGCAGTATTTT.

The rearrangement uses TRBV7-3 and TRBJ1-3, with 10 bases matching TRBD1. The CDR3 consists of 15 residues. The ends lost 2 bases at V and 3 bases at J; junction bases unmatched: 1. The germline V gene encodes CDR1 SGHTA and CDR2 FQGTGA. The CDR3 bases are TGTGCCAGCAGCTTAGGGACAGGGGTTGGAAACACCATATATTTT. Protein: CASSLGTGVGNTIYF. Complete variable domain (other parts from reference TRBV7-3 and TRBJ1-3): GAGVSQTPSNKVTEKGKYVELRCDPISGHTALYWYRQSLGQGPEFLIYFQGTGAADDSGLPNDRFFAVRPEGSVSTLKIQRTERGDSAVYLCASSLGTGVGNTIYFGEGSWLTVV.

This sequence joins TRBV19 and TRBJ1-5, with a weak D call TRBD1 (6 bases). V shed 3 bases and J shed 4 bases, with 13 bases lying between them. The CDR3 loop spans 15 amino acids. The germline CDR1 and CDR2 sequences are LNHDA and SQIVND (reference sequence). CDR3 in amino acids: CASSMRGLGNQPQHF. The DNA for the CDR3 is TGTGCCAGTAGTATGAGGGGGTTAGGTAATCAGCCCCAGCATTTT. Variable domain in full (rest from reference TRBV19 and TRBJ1-5): DGGITQSPKYLFRKEGQNVTLSCEQNLNHDAMYWYRQDPGQGLRLIYYSQIVNDFQKGDIAEGYSVSREKKESFPLTVTSAQKNPTAFYLCASSMRGLGNQPQHFGDGTRLSIL.

The chain couples TRBV6-5 to TRBJ1-1; TRBD1 aligns across 7 bases. The CDR3 sequence is 15 residues long. The germline CDR1 and CDR2 sequences are MNHEY and SVGAGI. V lost 5 bases to trimming and J lost 4 bases; unmatched junction nucleotides: 10. CDR3 in amino acids: CASSGARGRGTEAFF. Here the CDR3 DNA reads TGTGCCAGCAGTGGGGCTAGGGGGCGAGGCACTGAAGCTTTCTTT.

V gene TRBV27 combines with J gene TRBJ2-7; D is perhaps TRBD1 (6 bases). Germline CDR1 reads MNHEY; CDR2 reads SMNVEV (reference sequence). Trimming removed 4 bases at V and 0 bases at J, with 13 bases between. This CDR3 has 15 amino acids. The CDR3 spells CASSSRGISSYEQYF. The CDR3 coding sequence is TGTGCCAGCAGTTCGAGGGGGATCAGCTCCTACGAGCAGTACTTC.

This clone turned up a few times. At the DNA level, this CDR3 is encoded by other sequences in the same sample as well. The chain combines TRBV7-9 with TRBJ1-1; maybe TRBD1 (6 bases). Germline V gives CDR1 SEHNR, CDR2 FQNEAQ (reference sequence). V shed 3 bases and J shed 8 bases, with 7 bases lying between them. This CDR3 comprises 11 residues. CDR3 sequence: CASSFGTEAFF. In DNA, the CDR3 is TGTGCCAGCAGCTTCGGGACAGAAGCTTTCTTT.

J is TRBJ2-7 and V is TRBV7-9; 7 nucleotides agree with TRBD1. The CDR3 sequence is 15 residues long. V was clipped by 10 bases and J by 5 bases; unmatched bases: 17. CDR1 and CDR2 from the germline V gene are SEHNR and FQNEAQ (reference sequence). Here the CDR3 reads CAIPIWAGGSNEQYF. CDR3 nucleotide sequence: TGTGCCATCCCCATCTGGGCAGGGGGATCCAACGAGCAGTACTTC.

The genes are TRBV9 and TRBJ1-1; the D is unclear. Trimming pared 7 bases from V and 2 bases from J, leaving 9 bases between. Germline lookup yields CDR1 SGDLS and CDR2 YYNGEE. This CDR3 has 12 residues. CDR3 protein: CASGRKNTEAFF. The CDR3 region has the DNA TGTGCCAGCGGGAGAAAAAACACTGAAGCTTTCTTT.

This chain links TRBV4-3 with TRBJ2-5, with D maybe TRBD2 (5 bases). Looked up from germline, CDR1 is LGHNA and CDR2 is YSLEER. Trimming took 0 bases from V and 5 from J, leaving 10 bases between them. This CDR3 region has 14 residues. CDR3 region: CASSQDYWRETQYF. In nucleotides, the CDR3 is TGCGCCAGCAGCCAAGATTACTGGAGGGAGACCCAGTACTTC.

The chain uses TRBV7-2 and TRBJ1-1; D unresolved. This CDR3 has 12 amino acids. Germline V gene data show CDR1 as SGHTA and CDR2 as FQGNSA. Trimming stripped 8 bases from V and 4 bases from J, with 11 bases between. This CDR3 reads CASGQIPTEAFF. The CDR3 bases are TGTGCCAGCGGGCAGATCCCCACTGAAGCTTTCTTT.

V and J are TRBV5-1 and TRBJ1-1; D gene uncertain. Looked up from germline, CDR1 is SGHRS and CDR2 is YFSETQ. The CDR3 contains 12 residues. V lost 4 bases and J 3 bases, leaving 7 bases between the germline ends. The CDR3, as DNA: TGCGCCAGCAGCGCCCAGGACACTGAAGCTTTCTTT. Protein sequence: CASSAQDTEAFF.

The chain carries TRBV9 and TRBJ2-3; 10 bases line up with TRBD2. CDR1 and CDR2 from the germline V gene are SGDLS and YYNGEE. This CDR3 has 18 residues. With V trimmed by 3 bases and J by 0 bases, 10 bases remained unmatched. The CDR3 coding sequence is TGTGCCAGCAGCGGGGGACTAGCGAGGCCCTCTAGCACAGATACGCAGTATTTT. Encoded protein: CASSGGLARPSSTDTQYF.

V and J are TRBV15 and TRBJ2-3; the match to TRBD2 covers 13 bases. V lost 4 bases, J lost 4 bases, and 8 bases stayed unmatched. The germline CDR1 and CDR2 sequences are LNHNV and YYDKDF (reference sequence). This CDR3 has 17 residues. As DNA, the CDR3 is TGTGCCACCAGCACCCGGACTAGCGGGAGATTATCAGATACGCAGTATTTT. Protein product: CATSTRTSGRLSDTQYF.

The genes are TRBV11-3 and TRBJ1-1; no reliable D call. The germline CDR1 and CDR2 sequences are SGHNT and YENEEA. The CDR3 consists of 13 residues. V lost 5 bases, J lost 5 bases, and 12 bases lay in between. Written as DNA, the CDR3 is TGTGCCAGCAGCCTTAGGCGGAGGACTGAAGCTTTCTTT. Translation gives CASSLRRRTEAFF.

This clone came up once. The chain carries TRBV28 and TRBJ1-4, with D hard to call. The length of the CDR3 is 13 residues. Per germline, CDR1 MDHEN and CDR2 SYDVKM. Trimming removed 3 bases from V and 7 bases from J, with 9 bases in between. The CDR3 DNA is TGTGCCAGCAGTTTTCAGGCTACTGAAAAACTGTTTTTT. Residues: CASSFQATEKLFF.

The genes are TRBV19 and TRBJ1-1, with D hard to call. The CDR3 contains 11 residues. Germline V gene data show CDR1 as LNHDA and CDR2 as SQIVND (reference sequence). The V and J ends lost 5 bases and 8 bases respectively, with 9 bases between them. CDR3 sequence: CASSSGREAFF. The DNA of the CDR3 is TGTGCCAGTAGTTCGGGTAGGGAAGCTTTCTTT.

J is TRBJ1-3 and V is TRBV4-1, with 8 bases that match TRBD1. This CDR3 is built from 17 residues. Germline lookup yields CDR1 MGHRA and CDR2 YSYEKL. J gave up 4 bases and V 0 bases, and 8 bases lay outside the gene matches. The CDR3 sequence: CASSQDSLRDRGNTIYF. The CDR3, as DNA: TGCGCCAGCAGCCAAGATAGTTTGAGGGACAGGGGAAACACCATATATTTT.

The J gene is TRBJ1-5, the V gene TRBV6-1, with D possibly TRBD1 on 5 matching bases. V was clipped by 1 base and J by 3 bases, with 19 bases between them. The CDR3 is made up of 18 amino acids. Germline values: CDR1 MNHNS, CDR2 SASEGT. CDR3 sequence reads: CASSEGFRALGNNQPQHF. For the CDR3, the DNA is TGTGCCAGCAGTGAAGGTTTCAGGGCGTTGGGCAACAATCAGCCCCAGCATTTT.